This TCR beta chain was observed in a study of cytomegalovirus exposure and HLA in healthy donors. This PCR relied on a set of 60 Vbeta primers and 13 Jbeta primers. Data came from immunoSEQ multiplex PCR; TCRdb stores just in-frame clones and leaves some out. The sample totals around 44,000 clones. The length of the CDR3 is 14 residues. Looked up from germline, CDR1 is SGHVS and CDR2 is FNYEAQ. The V and J ends lost 6 bases and 3 bases respectively, with 15 bases between them. The source is a male donor in good health and CMV-seropositive. Sample: PBMCs. This sequence joins TRBV7-6 and TRBJ2-7, with TRBD1 as a possible D gene (5 bases). The CDR3 loop is CASSRETESYEQYF. The CDR3 DNA follows: TGTGCCAGCAGTAGAGAGACAGAAAGCTACGAGCAGTACTTC.